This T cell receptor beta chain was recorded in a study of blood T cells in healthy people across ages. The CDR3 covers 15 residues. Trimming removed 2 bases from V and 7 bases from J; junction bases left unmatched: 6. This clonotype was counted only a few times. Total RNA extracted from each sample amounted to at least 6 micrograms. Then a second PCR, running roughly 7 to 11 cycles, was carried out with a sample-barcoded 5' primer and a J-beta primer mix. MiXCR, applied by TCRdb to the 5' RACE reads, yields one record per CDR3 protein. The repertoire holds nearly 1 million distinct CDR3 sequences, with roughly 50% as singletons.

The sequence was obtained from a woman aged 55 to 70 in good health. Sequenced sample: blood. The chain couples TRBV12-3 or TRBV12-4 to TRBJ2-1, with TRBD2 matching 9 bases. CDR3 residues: CASSLLAGIGNEQFF. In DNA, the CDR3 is TGTGCCAGCAGTTTACTAGCGGGGATCGGGAATGAGCAGTTCTTC.